The clone carrying this T cell receptor beta chain appeared many times. The record originates from a study of regulatory T cells in long-lasting Graves disease. Losses at the gene ends were 3 bases for V and 5 bases for J; bases not matched to a gene: 6. Germline V gene sequence: CDR1 SGDLS, CDR2 YYNGEE. The CDR3 extends over 15 amino acids. As for time point: newly diagnosed GD, antithyroid drugs for less than 3 months. PBMC-extracted RNA yielded the TCR library. Construction of the TCR beta libraries employed iRepertoire HTBI primers in conjunction with Arm-PCR of CDR3 regions. Via MiXCR, TCRdb re-called the multiplex PCR reads, giving one row per CDR3 protein. The sample lists over 350,000 distinct CDR3 sequences, approximately 15% occurring once. In addition, the sample was reused for a study of T cells in Graves' hyperthyroidism and ophthalmopathy.

This TCR was sampled from a woman in her thirties or forties with Graves disease. Sequences were derived from peripheral blood mononuclear cells (PBMCs), sampled at new diagnosis, from a patient treated with antithyroid drugs. This chain joins TRBV9 and TRBJ2-5; 11 nucleotides line up with TRBD1. The CDR3 DNA reads as TGTGCCAGCAGCGGGGGACAGGGGGTGTTCGAGACCCAGTACTTC. Residues: CASSGGQGVFETQYF.